The 12 T cell receptor beta chains in this list originate from one sample, sequenced in a study of cytomegalovirus exposure and HLA in healthy donors. The PCR made use of 60 Vbeta and 13 Jbeta primers. Assay used: immunoSEQ multiplex PCR; TCRdb lists only in-frame clones, some missing. Among roughly 120,000 clones, over 70% were seen once, and the ten largest hold 7.5% to 9%. Sequencing was done on a sample of PBMCs. The receptor source for this set is a female donor in good health and CMV-seropositive.

V usage is TRBV7-3 and J usage is TRBJ2-2; D is possibly TRBD1 (7 bases). Germline V lookup: CDR1 SGHTA, CDR2 FQGTGA. CDR3 length: 14 amino acids. The ends were cut back, 5 bases at V and 7 bases at J, with 14 bases in the middle. CDR3 bases: TGTGCCAGCAGCCAGGAGGGGGCGATCGGGGAGCTGTTTTTT. It is translated as CASSQEGAIGELFF.

The J gene is TRBJ2-5, the V gene TRBV5-1; TRBD2 matches 8 bases. The CDR3 length is 17 residues. Looked up from germline, CDR1 is SGHRS and CDR2 is YFSETQ. Trimming took 0 bases from V and 0 from J; bases not matched to a gene: 7. CDR3 loop: CASSLGRSGVNQETQYF. The CDR3, as DNA: TGCGCCAGCAGCTTGGGGCGTAGCGGGGTAAACCAAGAGACCCAGTACTTC.

The CDR3 is CASSIVTLRGSTEAFF. For the CDR3, the DNA is TGTGCCAGTAGTATAGTCACCCTGAGGGGGAGCACTGAAGCTTTCTTT. The rearrangement uses TRBV19 and TRBJ1-1; maybe TRBD1 (6 bases). V shed 1 base and J shed 4 bases, with 16 bases lying between them. The CDR3 extends over 16 amino acids. Germline lookup yields CDR1 LNHDA and CDR2 SQIVND (reference sequence).

The V gene is TRBV6-4, the J gene TRBJ1-5, with no clear D. Germline-derived CDR1 and CDR2 are MRHNA and SNTAGT. The CDR3 extends over 16 amino acids. Trimming shortened V by 3 bases and J by 2 bases, and 14 bases separated the two germline ends. The CDR3: CASSDLRQKGNQPQHF. The CDR3 nucleotides are TGTGCCAGCAGTGATTTGAGGCAGAAGGGCAATCAGCCCCAGCATTTT.

This clone was found a few times. The V call is TRBV29-1, the J call TRBJ1-1; TRBD1 aligns across 7 bases. V gave up 4 bases and J gave up 5 bases; unmatched junction bases: 7. The CDR3 spans 13 residues. CDR1 is SQVTM, CDR2 ANQGSEA, per germline. CDR3 loop: CSVGKQGNTEAFF. DNA of the CDR3: TGCAGCGTTGGAAAACAGGGGAATACTGAAGCTTTCTTT.

The rearrangement uses TRBV19 and TRBJ2-1, with D maybe TRBD1 (6 bases). V was clipped by 5 bases and J by 3 bases, with 14 bases between them. The CDR3 runs 15 residues. The germline gives CDR1 LNHDA, CDR2 SQIVND (reference sequence). DNA for the CDR3: TGTGCCAGTAGTCAGGGGCCTGGGAGCTACAATGAGCAGTTCTTC. Translation gives CASSQGPGSYNEQFF.

This clone was counted a single time. The chain recombines TRBV29-1 with TRBJ1-1; D uncertain. Trimming pared 4 bases from V and 5 bases from J, leaving 11 bases between. CDR1 and CDR2 (germline): SQVTM, ANQGSEA. The CDR3 covers 12 residues. This CDR3 is CSVVVAVTEAFF. The CDR3 nucleotides read TGCAGCGTTGTCGTTGCGGTAACTGAAGCTTTCTTT.

A single count supports this clone. The chain recombines TRBV6-5 with TRBJ2-3, with 8 bases aligning to TRBD2. The CDR3 is 14 amino acids. CDR1 and CDR2 (germline): MNHEY, SVGAGI. V lost 6 bases and J lost 9; bases outside the gene matches: 11. DNA of the CDR3: TGTGCCAGCAGGGAACCTAGCGGCGGGGGGACGCAGTATTTT. This translates into CASREPSGGGTQYF.

The V and J genes are TRBV5-4 and TRBJ2-1, with 10 bases lining up with TRBD2. Unmatched junction bases numbered 3, after V lost 0 bases and J lost 6 bases. The CDR3 loop spans 15 amino acids. The germline CDR1 and CDR2 sequences are SGHNT and YYREEE (reference sequence). The DNA for the CDR3 is TGTGCCAGCAGCTTGGGGCTAGCGGGGGCCAATGAGCAGTTCTTC. It is translated as CASSLGLAGANEQFF.

The CDR3 DNA follows: TGTGCCATCAGCGAACAAGAGGCCGAGCAGTTCTTC. Residues: CAISEQEAEQFF. The gene calls are TRBV10-3 and TRBJ2-1; D is undetermined. Per the germline V gene, CDR1 is ENHRY and CDR2 is SYGVKD. This CDR3 spans 12 amino acids. V lost 6 bases to trimming and J lost 10 bases, with 13 bases between them.

The V gene is TRBV6-1, the J gene TRBJ2-4, with 10 positions matching TRBD1. This CDR3 is 15 amino acids long. Losses at the gene ends were 8 bases for V and 6 bases for J; bases not matched to a gene: 10. Germline CDR1 reads MNHNS; CDR2 reads SASEGT. Written as DNA, the CDR3 is TGTGCCAGCCTAGAAACCAGGACAGGGGGAAACATTCAGTACTTC. Protein product: CASLETRTGGNIQYF.

This clone was observed a single time. This rearrangement joins TRBV5-1 to TRBJ2-3; 13 nucleotides align to TRBD2. V lost 0 bases to trimming and J lost 1 base; unmatched junction nucleotides: 2. Germline V gives CDR1 SGHRS, CDR2 YFSETQ. The CDR3 spans 17 residues. CDR3 nucleotide sequence: TGCGCCAGCAGCTTGGGGGGGACTAGCGGGGGCACAGATACGCAGTATTTT. This gives the protein CASSLGGTSGGTDTQYF.